These 20 T cell receptor beta chains were sequenced from one sample in a study of shared clonotypes between healthy human individuals. TCRdb's table, derived via immunoSEQ multiplex PCR, lists solely in-frame clones and lacks some. The sample has more than 1,200,000 clones, 98% seen once. The sequencing sample was made of naive CD4+ T cells sorted from blood. Subset defined: CD45RA+ positively selected. The receptor set was obtained from a man in his thirties or forties in good health.

The gene calls are TRBV7-3 and TRBJ2-2, with 10 positions matching TRBD2. V gave up 5 bases and J gave up 2 bases; unmatched junction bases: 5. The germline V gene encodes CDR1 SGHTA and CDR2 FQGTGA. This CDR3 has 16 amino acids. The CDR3, as DNA: TGTGCCAGCAGCGTCGGACTAGCGGCAAACACCGGGGAGCTGTTTTTT. This encodes CASSVGLAANTGELFF. The variable domain in full, with the rest retrieved from reference TRBV7-3 and TRBJ2-2, is GAGVSQTPSNKVTEKGKYVELRCDPISGHTALYWYRQSLGQGPEFLIYFQGTGAADDSGLPNDRFFAVRPEGSVSTLKIQRTERGDSAVYLCASSVGLAANTGELFFGEGSRLTVL.

The rearrangement joins TRBV7-2 to TRBJ2-3, with TRBD2 identical over 7 bases. This CDR3 has 16 amino acids. V lost 2 bases to trimming and J lost 5 bases; unmatched junction nucleotides: 10. Germline values: CDR1 SGHTA, CDR2 FQGNSA. CDR3 protein: CASSLRRLADRDTQYF. The CDR3 DNA follows: TGTGCCAGCAGCTTAAGGCGTCTAGCGGATAGAGATACGCAGTATTTT.

CDR3 loop: CASSLTGARPPGSTDTQYF. The CDR3, as DNA: TGTGCCAGCAGCTTAACAGGAGCACGCCCCCCAGGCAGCACAGATACGCAGTATTTT. The chain couples TRBV7-3 to TRBJ2-3; no definite D call. CDR3 size: 19 residues. V was cut by 0 bases and J by 0 bases, with 19 bases left in between. The germline CDR1 and CDR2 sequences are SGHTA and FQGTGA.

This chain joins TRBV4-1 and TRBJ1-3, with D possibly matching TRBD1 (5 bases). This CDR3 comprises 17 residues. Trimming pared 1 base from V and 0 bases from J, leaving 13 bases between. Germline assignment: CDR1 MGHRA and CDR2 YSYEKL. As DNA, the CDR3 is TGCGCCAGCAGCCAAGCCTTGTCTGGGGGCTCTGGAAACACCATATATTTT. Its protein is CASSQALSGGSGNTIYF.

The CDR3 loop reads CASSDGQGSEKLFF. The CDR3 DNA sequence: TGTGCCAGCAGCGACGGACAGGGGTCTGAAAAACTGTTTTTT. V and J are TRBV7-9 and TRBJ1-4; the match to TRBD1 covers 9 bases. The CDR3 is made up of 14 amino acids. The V gene's germline CDR1 is SEHNR and CDR2 FQNEAQ (reference sequence). After removal of 5 bases from V and 7 bases from J, the junction contained 5 bases not matched to a gene.

The chain is built from TRBV5-5 and TRBJ1-2, with D possibly TRBD1 on 5 matching bases. The CDR3 loop spans 13 amino acids. In germline, CDR1 is SGHKS, CDR2 YYEKEE (reference sequence). With 3 bases removed from V and 10 bases from J, the gap between germline ends came to 16 bases. The CDR3 protein is CASSSPGRDSYTF. The CDR3 bases are TGTGCCAGCAGCTCACCGGGACGTGACTCCTACACCTTC.

This chain joins TRBV7-3 and TRBJ2-7, with D perhaps TRBD2 (5 bases). Germline-derived CDR1 and CDR2 are SGHTA and FQGTGA. Between the trimmed V and J ends, which lost 7 bases and 2 bases, there was a span of 15 bases. This CDR3 is 14 amino acids long. The CDR3 DNA reads TGTGCCAGCATACATAGGGAGTGGGCCTACGAGCAGTACTTC. Protein product: CASIHREWAYEQYF.

The CDR3 DNA is TGTGCCAGCTCACCAGGACTAGCGGGAGTTGTTGAGCAGTTCTTC. Translated, it gives CASSPGLAGVVEQFF. J is TRBJ2-1 and V is TRBV18; 13 nucleotides line up with TRBD2. The J segment lost 9 bases and the V segment lost 2 bases, leaving 4 bases of the junction unmatched. In germline, CDR1 is KGHSH, CDR2 LQKENI. This CDR3 is built from 15 residues.

V usage is TRBV27 and J usage is TRBJ1-4, with D maybe TRBD1 (5 bases). This CDR3 is built from 15 residues. Germline assignment: CDR1 MNHEY and CDR2 SMNVEV (reference sequence). The V end was cut by 1 base, the J end by 5 bases, with 11 bases between. As DNA, the CDR3 is TGTGCCAGCAGTTTATGGGGCAGGGCGAATGAAAAACTGTTTTTT. This gives the protein CASSLWGRANEKLFF.

This chain uses TRBV18 with TRBJ1-3; maybe TRBD1 (6 bases). The germline CDR1 and CDR2 sequences are KGHSH and LQKENI. The CDR3 is 15 amino acids. V lost 4 bases and J 0 bases, leaving 10 bases between the germline ends. In DNA, the CDR3 is TGTGCCAGCTCACAACAGGGACTCTCTGGAAACACCATATATTTT. Protein sequence: CASSQQGLSGNTIYF.

This sequence joins TRBV18 and TRBJ1-1; weak D call: TRBD1 (5 bases). Germline V lookup: CDR1 KGHSH, CDR2 LQKENI. The length of the CDR3 is 14 residues. Trimming pared 4 bases from V and 1 base from J, leaving 10 bases between. The CDR3 nucleotides are TGTGCCAGCTCACTTCAGGGAGCGAACACTGAAGCTTTCTTT. Protein: CASSLQGANTEAFF.

The CDR3 sequence: CASSSGVGGYTF. The CDR3 nucleotides are TGTGCCAGCAGCTCAGGGGTGGGAGGCTACACCTTC. The rearrangement uses TRBV5-6 and TRBJ1-2; tentative D call: TRBD1 (6 bases). The length of the CDR3 is 12 residues. CDR1 SGHDT and CDR2 YYEEEE come from the germline V gene. Between the trimmed V and J ends, which lost 3 bases and 8 bases, there was a span of 11 bases.

The CDR3 coding sequence is TGTGCCAGCTCATCCCTCCAACTAGCGAGCAGTTTGTACTTC. Translating gives CASSSLQLASSLYF. V usage is TRBV5-8 and J usage is TRBJ2-5; TRBD2 matches 7 bases. The V and J ends lost 7 bases and 13 bases, in that order; junction bases with no gene match: 19. CDR3 length equals 14 residues. Germline V gene data show CDR1 as SGHTS and CDR2 as YDEGEE.

The chain couples TRBV7-9 to TRBJ2-7; 10 nucleotides match TRBD2. Unmatched junction bases numbered 9, after V lost 0 bases and J lost 1 base. Germline CDR1 SEHNR, CDR2 FQNEAQ (reference sequence). The CDR3 has 18 residues. CDR3 DNA: TGTGCCAGCAGCTTAGCGGGAGGACTAGCGGATTCTTCCTACGAGCAGTACTTC. This encodes CASSLAGGLADSSYEQYF.

CDR3 amino acids: CASRTAFGESHNEQFF. As DNA, the CDR3 is TGTGCCAGCAGAACTGCCTTTGGGGAGTCACACAATGAGCAGTTCTTC. The J gene is TRBJ2-1, the V gene TRBV28, with D possibly matching TRBD2 (5 bases). Germline V lookup: CDR1 MDHEN, CDR2 SYDVKM. The CDR3 runs 16 residues. V shed 6 bases and J shed 5 bases, with 20 bases lying between them.

The CDR3 loop reads CASSQERLERELFF. As DNA, the CDR3 is TGTGCCAGCAGCCAAGAACGACTAGAGAGGGAGCTGTTTTTT. The genes are TRBV4-2 and TRBJ2-2, with a possible D match to TRBD2 (6 bases). Trimming removed 0 bases from V and 9 bases from J, with 11 bases in between. Germline V gene data show CDR1 as LGHNA and CDR2 as YNFKEQ. CDR3 length: 14 residues.

The chain uses TRBV6-1 and TRBJ1-2; D is possibly TRBD1 (6 bases). Germline-derived CDR1 and CDR2 are MNHNS and SASEGT. The CDR3 loop spans 15 amino acids. V was cut by 1 base and J by 0 bases, with 9 bases left in between. The CDR3 protein is CASSEVGGTNYGYTF. CDR3 sequence (DNA): TGTGCCAGCAGTGAAGTAGGGGGGACTAACTATGGCTACACCTTC.

The V call is TRBV11-3, the J call TRBJ1-2; 9 nucleotides match TRBD1. Germline loops: CDR1 SGHNT, CDR2 YENEEA. With 1 base clipped from V and 0 bases from J, the junction kept 6 bases outside the gene matches. This CDR3 has 17 amino acids. The CDR3 loop reads CASSLVGTGLTNYGYTF. CDR3 DNA sequence: TGTGCCAGCAGCTTAGTCGGGACAGGGCTTACTAACTATGGCTACACCTTC.

The chain is built from TRBV12-5 and TRBJ1-2; the D is unclear. The CDR3 is made up of 14 amino acids. V lost 10 bases, J lost 0 bases, and 15 bases lay in between. CDR1 is LGHNT, CDR2 FRNRAP, per germline. CDR3 DNA: TGTGCTATCCCTGCCCTTGTCGCTAACTATGGCTACACCTTC. Translating gives CAIPALVANYGYTF.

This rearrangement joins TRBV4-1 to TRBJ2-1, with 9 bases aligning to TRBD2. The CDR3 runs to 16 residues. Germline values: CDR1 MGHRA, CDR2 YSYEKL. J gave up 7 bases and V 4 bases, and 11 bases lay outside the gene matches. CDR3 loop: CASSPHLAGRRNEQFF. Written as DNA, the CDR3 is TGCGCCAGCAGCCCCCACCTAGCGGGAAGACGGAATGAGCAGTTCTTC.